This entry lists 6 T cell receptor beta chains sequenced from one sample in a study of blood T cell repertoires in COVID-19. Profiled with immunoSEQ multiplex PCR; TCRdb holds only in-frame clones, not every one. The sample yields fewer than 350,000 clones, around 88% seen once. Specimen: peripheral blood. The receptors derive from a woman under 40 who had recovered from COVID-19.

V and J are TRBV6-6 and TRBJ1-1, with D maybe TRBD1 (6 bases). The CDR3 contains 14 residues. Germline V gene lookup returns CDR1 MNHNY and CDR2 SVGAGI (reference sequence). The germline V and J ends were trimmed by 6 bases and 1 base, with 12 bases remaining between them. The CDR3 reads CASRPRGPNTEAFF. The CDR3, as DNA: TGTGCCAGCAGACCCAGGGGCCCGAACACTGAAGCTTTCTTT.

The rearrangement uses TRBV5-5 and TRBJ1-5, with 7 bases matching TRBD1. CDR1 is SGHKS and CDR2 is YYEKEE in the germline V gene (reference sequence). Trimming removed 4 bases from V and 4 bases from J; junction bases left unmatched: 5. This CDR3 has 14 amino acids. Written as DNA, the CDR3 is TGTGCCAGCAGCCCGGGACAGAAGAATCAGCCCCAGCATTTT. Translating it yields CASSPGQKNQPQHF.

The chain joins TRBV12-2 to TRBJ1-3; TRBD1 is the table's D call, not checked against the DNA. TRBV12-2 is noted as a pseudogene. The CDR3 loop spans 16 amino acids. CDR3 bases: TGTGCAAGCCTCCAACTTCGCCGGGACAGGGGGAACACCATATATTTT. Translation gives CASLQLRRDRGNTIYF.

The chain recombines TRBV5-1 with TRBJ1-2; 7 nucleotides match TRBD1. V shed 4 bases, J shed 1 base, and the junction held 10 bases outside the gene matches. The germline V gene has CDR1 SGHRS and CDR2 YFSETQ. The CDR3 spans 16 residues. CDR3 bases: TGCGCCAGCAGCCCGACGGGGGACAGAAGTAACTATGGCTACACCTTC. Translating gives CASSPTGDRSNYGYTF.

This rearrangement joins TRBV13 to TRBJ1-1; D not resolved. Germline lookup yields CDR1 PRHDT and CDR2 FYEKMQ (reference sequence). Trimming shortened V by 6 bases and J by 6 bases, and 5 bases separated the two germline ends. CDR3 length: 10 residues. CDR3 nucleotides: TGTGCCAGCAGTGTAGCTGAAGCTTTCTTT. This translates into CASSVAEAFF.

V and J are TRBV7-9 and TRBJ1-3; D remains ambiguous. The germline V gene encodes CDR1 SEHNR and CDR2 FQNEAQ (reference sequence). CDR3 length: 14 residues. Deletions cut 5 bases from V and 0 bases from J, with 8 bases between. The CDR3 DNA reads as TGTGCCAGCAGCCCGCCGGGCTCTGGAAACACCATATATTTT. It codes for CASSPPGSGNTIYF.